This T cell receptor (beta chain) was documented in a study of blood T cells in healthy people across ages. CDR3 size: 12 residues. Germline lookup yields CDR1 SGHTA and CDR2 FQGNSA. Trimming cost V 5 bases and J 11 bases, with 10 bases left between them. In its sample, this clonotype was seen a few times. A sample-barcoded 5' primer and a J-beta primer mix were used in a second PCR of about 6 to 11 cycles. TCRdb re-called the 5' RACE reads with MiXCR, one entry per CDR3 protein. The sample yields some 1.8 million distinct CDR3 sequences, 39% seen once. The TCR sequence derives from a human donor in good health. Sequencing input: blood. The genes are TRBV7-2 and TRBJ2-6; no clear D gene. CDR3 bases: TGTGCCAGCAGCAGGGCCCCGGACGTCCTGACTTTC. It translates to CASSRAPDVLTF.